At least ten counts were recorded for the clone carrying this T cell receptor beta chain. As yet, its antigen is unknown. Expressed TCRB transcripts were sequenced because the entire RNA isolate underwent reverse transcription. Sequencing was performed with immunoSEQ multiplex PCR; in TCRdb, only in-frame clones are kept and a portion is missing. Here the sample spans around 180,000 clones, roughly 8% being singletons. In total, each donor contributed a single heparinised blood draw that averaged about 120 mL. This sample is drawn from a study of beta chain features in type 1 diabetes. General study results and limits: For Type 1 diabetes patients, all four CD4+ subsets carried TCRB CDR3s that were moderately but significantly shorter. For cells with high TCR expression, cDNA sequencing could yield over-representation. The naive, central memory and Treg TCRB repertoires looked more alike in patients than they did in healthy donors.

Source material: central memory CD4+ T cells from blood. This sequence originates from a man younger than 30 with type 1 diabetes.

DNA for the CDR3: TGTGCCAGCAGTTTAAGGGGCTCCTACAATGAGCAGTTCTTC. Its protein is CASSLRGSYNEQFF. The chain is built from TRBV27 and TRBJ2-1, with a tentative D call TRBD1 (5 bases). The CDR3 has 14 residues. Trimming removed 2 bases from V and 0 bases from J, with 5 bases in between. Germline lookup yields CDR1 MNHEY and CDR2 SMNVEV (reference sequence).